The 14 T cell receptor beta chains below come from one sample, sequenced in a study of CD4+ T cells in melanoma. Libraries were prepared by immunoSEQ multiplex PCR; TCRdb keeps only in-frame clonotypes and omits some of them. The table lists 120,000 to 150,000 clones, about 90% of them singletons. These receptors were collected from a human donor with melanoma.

The J gene is TRBJ2-1, the V gene TRBV6-6; 8 nucleotides agree with TRBD1. This CDR3 has 15 amino acids. V gave up 2 bases and J gave up 6 bases; unmatched junction bases: 6. Germline V gives CDR1 MNHNY, CDR2 SVGAGI (reference sequence). The CDR3 is CASSYRTGSTNEQFF. CDR3 DNA: TGTGCCAGCAGTTACCGGACAGGGTCAACCAATGAGCAGTTCTTC.

Concerning this clone: The conserved phenylalanine or tryptophan normally closing the CDR3 is absent here, so this likely arose from a read error. The DNA is omitted, as the CDR3 cannot be located on it reliably, and the CDR3 follows TCRdb's listing. The chain couples TRBV14 to TRBJ1-3; the table's TRBD1 call for D was not verified on the DNA. The CDR3 comprises 10 residues, both ends counted. Germline loops: CDR1 SGHDN, CDR2 FVKESK. CDR3 protein: CASSQAVLHL.

The V and J genes are TRBV10-3 and TRBJ1-5; TRBD1 might be the D (5 bases). This CDR3 has 14 amino acids. The V gene's germline CDR1 is ENHRY and CDR2 SYGVKD. The ends were cut back, 6 bases at V and 6 bases at J, with 15 bases in the middle. The CDR3 coding sequence is TGTGCCATCAGGGACTCCCGGCAGGGTCAGCCCCAGCATTTT. Amino acids: CAIRDSRQGQPQHF.

The rearrangement links TRBV5-4 to TRBJ2-3; tentatively, D is TRBD2 (6 bases). Deletions cut 1 base from V and 4 bases from J, with 16 bases between. This CDR3 is built from 16 residues. The germline V gene has CDR1 SGHNT and CDR2 YYREEE (reference sequence). The CDR3 region has the DNA TGTGCCAGCAGCTTGTCTCGCGGGATGGAGGCAGATACGCAGTATTTT. Protein: CASSLSRGMEADTQYF.

The chain employs TRBV6-1 and TRBJ2-7, with D maybe TRBD2 (5 bases). This CDR3 has 13 amino acids. Trimming removed 1 base from V and 8 bases from J, with 12 bases in between. Germline loops: CDR1 MNHNS, CDR2 SASEGT. CDR3 protein: CASSEVGSLQQYF. CDR3 sequence (DNA): TGTGCCAGCAGTGAAGTGGGGAGCCTCCAGCAGTACTTC.

The chain carries TRBV5-1 and TRBJ1-2; TRBD1 agrees at 11 bases. Germline CDR1 reads SGHRS; CDR2 reads YFSETQ. V lost 4 bases and J lost 3; bases outside the gene matches: 2. The CDR3 has 14 amino acids. CDR3 amino acids: CASSQGQGDYGYTF. The CDR3 coding sequence is TGCGCCAGCAGCCAGGGACAGGGGGACTATGGCTACACCTTC.

The rearrangement links TRBV28 to TRBJ2-5, with D tentatively TRBD2 (6 bases). V was pared by 6 bases and J by 3 bases, with 17 bases between. Germline assignment: CDR1 MDHEN and CDR2 SYDVKM. The CDR3 runs 15 residues. CDR3 in amino acids: CASRPAGTAKETQYF. As DNA, the CDR3 is TGTGCCAGCAGACCCGCAGGGACTGCGAAAGAGACCCAGTACTTC. Full variable domain (rest looked up from reference TRBV28 and TRBJ2-5): DVKVTQSSRYLVKRTGEKVFLECVQDMDHENMFWYRQDPGLGLRLIYFSYDVKMKEKGDIPEGYSVSREKKERFSLILESASTNQTSMYLCASRPAGTAKETQYFGPGTRLLVL.

The chain couples TRBV6-1 to TRBJ1-2, with D possibly TRBD1 on 6 matching bases. This CDR3 has 16 residues. In germline, CDR1 is MNHNS, CDR2 SASEGT. The V end lost 2 bases, the J end lost 4 bases, and 17 bases lay between the germline ends. DNA for the CDR3: TGTGCCAGCAGTGAAAATAGACAGGCACTATTCTATGGCTACACCTTC. Its protein is CASSENRQALFYGYTF.

The chain links TRBV2 to TRBJ1-5; D not certain. Germline loops: CDR1 SNHLY, CDR2 FYNNEI. V was trimmed by 6 bases and J by 7 bases, leaving 10 bases between them. The CDR3 is made up of 12 amino acids. The CDR3 is CASSPGEQPQHF. In DNA form, the CDR3 reads TGTGCCAGCAGCCCTGGGGAGCAGCCCCAGCATTTT.

The J gene is TRBJ2-2, the V gene TRBV9; D is uncertain. This CDR3 comprises 14 residues. V was trimmed by 3 bases and J by 6 bases, leaving 12 bases between them. Per the germline V gene, CDR1 is SGDLS and CDR2 is YYNGEE. CDR3 DNA sequence: TGTGCCAGCAGCGCCGCCGTTTTTCCCGGGGAGCTGTTTTTT. Amino acid sequence: CASSAAVFPGELFF. The entire variable domain, with the rest obtained from reference TRBV9 and TRBJ2-2, is as follows: DSGVTQTPKHLITATGQRVTLRCSPRSGDLSVYWYQQSLDQGLQFLIQYYNGEERAKGNILERFSAQQFPDLHSELNLSSLELGDSALYFCASSAAVFPGELFFGEGSRLTVL.

The chain joins TRBV2 to TRBJ1-4; D not certain. The V and J ends lost 6 bases and 4 bases respectively, with 12 bases between them. Germline loops: CDR1 SNHLY, CDR2 FYNNEI. This CDR3 comprises 14 residues. The chain's CDR3 is CASRERDYNEKLFF. The DNA of the CDR3 is TGTGCCAGCAGGGAAAGAGACTATAATGAAAAACTGTTTTTT.

The chain employs TRBV6-5 and TRBJ2-7; 8 nucleotides match TRBD1. Trimming removed 2 bases from V and 5 bases from J; junction bases left unmatched: 11. This CDR3 is 16 amino acids long. From germline, CDR1 is MNHEY and CDR2 SVGAGI. The CDR3 spells CASSYTPGGFGHEQYF. The CDR3 bases are TGTGCCAGCAGTTACACCCCAGGGGGCTTCGGCCACGAGCAGTACTTC.

Remarks on this clone: The same CDR3 also results from other DNA sequences found in this sample. CDR3 nucleotide sequence: TGCGCCAGCAGCTTGGGGCAGGGCTACTATGGCTACACCTTC. It codes for CASSLGQGYYGYTF. J is TRBJ1-2 and V is TRBV5-1, with a possible D match to TRBD1 (5 bases). Trimming cost V 0 bases and J 3 bases, with 9 bases left between them. This CDR3 region has 14 residues. Germline V gene data show CDR1 as SGHRS and CDR2 as YFSETQ. The full variable domain, completed using reference TRBV5-1 and TRBJ1-2, is KAGVTQTPRYLIKTRGQQVTLSCSPISGHRSVSWYQQTPGQGLQFLFEYFSETQRNKGNFPGRFSGRQFSNSRSEMNVSTLELGDSALYLCASSLGQGYYGYTFGSGTRLTVV.

The rearrangement links TRBV5-1 to TRBJ2-1, with 13 bases fitting TRBD2. Germline CDR1 reads SGHRS; CDR2 reads YFSETQ. The CDR3 contains 18 residues. The J segment lost 4 bases and the V segment lost 4 bases, leaving 11 bases of the junction unmatched. CDR3 residues: CASSPTSGGTGQYNEQFF. In nucleotides, the CDR3 is TGCGCCAGCAGCCCGACTAGCGGGGGGACCGGCCAATACAATGAGCAGTTCTTC.